The 21 T cell receptor beta chains given below trace back to one sample, sequenced in a study of blood T cell repertoires in COVID-19. Libraries were prepared by immunoSEQ multiplex PCR; TCRdb keeps only in-frame clonotypes and omits some of them. The sample has some 180,000 clones, more than 80% seen once; the top ten hold under 8%. The source material was PBMCs or T cells enriched from blood (not recorded which). The source is a man between 40 and 49 years old who had recovered from COVID-19.

The rearrangement links TRBV29-1 to TRBJ2-5, with 14 nucleotides matching TRBD2. Germline CDR1 reads SQVTM; CDR2 reads ANQGSEA. The CDR3 runs to 16 residues. The trim removed 3 bases at V and 5 bases at J, leaving 8 bases unmatched. CDR3 in DNA: TGCAGCGTTGAGAGACTAGCGGGAGGGCCGCGGGAGACCCAGTACTTC. This codes for CSVERLAGGPRETQYF.

CDR3 amino acids: CASSREANTEAFF. The CDR3 bases are TGCGCCAGCAGTCGGGAGGCCAACACTGAAGCTTTCTTT. J is TRBJ1-1 and V is TRBV5-1, with D unresolved. V was trimmed by 5 bases and J by 2 bases, leaving 10 bases between them. Germline V CDR1 and CDR2: SGHRS, YFSETQ. This CDR3 comprises 13 residues.

CDR3 in amino acids: CASSPELITGRSGNTIYF. The CDR3 region has the DNA TGCGCCAGCAGCCCCGAATTGATAACTGGTAGATCCGGAAACACCATATATTTT. The chain joins TRBV5-1 to TRBJ1-3; D gene uncertain. Germline V gene sequence: CDR1 SGHRS, CDR2 YFSETQ. The CDR3 consists of 18 residues. Trimming cost V 4 bases and J 4 bases, with 24 bases left between them.

This clone was counted between two and nine times. The rearrangement joins TRBV19 to TRBJ1-5, with 8 bases lining up with TRBD1. Germline V gene lookup returns CDR1 LNHDA and CDR2 SQIVND (reference sequence). This CDR3 region has 14 residues. V lost 8 bases and J lost 6; bases outside the gene matches: 9. The CDR3 nucleotides are TGTGCCAGTGGCCCAGGGGGCGAAGGTCAGCCCCAGCATTTT. It codes for CASGPGGEGQPQHF. The full variable domain, its missing parts supplied by reference TRBV19 and TRBJ1-5, is DGGITQSPKYLFRKEGQNVTLSCEQNLNHDAMYWYRQDPGQGLRLIYYSQIVNDFQKGDIAEGYSVSREKKESFPLTVTSAQKNPTAFYLCASGPGGEGQPQHFGDGTRLSIL.

This chain links TRBV10-2 with TRBJ1-1, with no clear D. CDR3 length: 12 residues. CDR1 is WSHSY, CDR2 SAAADI, per germline. Trimming pared 7 bases from V and 1 base from J, leaving 7 bases between. The CDR3 nucleotides read TGCGCCAGCAAACAGACGAACACTGAAGCTTTCTTT. It specifies CASKQTNTEAFF.

The rearrangement uses TRBV15 and TRBJ1-3; a weak D match, TRBD1 (5 bases). The CDR3 length is 16 residues. V lost 1 base and J 0 bases, leaving 10 bases between the germline ends. Germline V gene lookup returns CDR1 LNHNV and CDR2 YYDKDF (reference sequence). This CDR3 is CATSRGQRRSGNTIYF. CDR3 bases: TGTGCCACCAGCAGAGGACAGCGCCGCTCTGGAAACACCATATATTTT.

In this sample, this clone turned up once. This chain joins TRBV11-3 and TRBJ1-1; TRBD1 aligns across 7 bases. CDR3 length: 14 amino acids. Germline values: CDR1 SGHNT, CDR2 YENEEA. J gave up 1 base and V 5 bases, and 4 bases lay outside the gene matches. The chain's CDR3 is CASSRGQSNTEAFF. CDR3 bases: TGTGCCAGCAGCCGGGGACAGTCGAACACTGAAGCTTTCTTT.

The chain is built from TRBV28 and TRBJ1-2; tentative D call: TRBD1 (6 bases). CDR3 length: 15 amino acids. The V gene lost 5 bases and the J gene lost 2 bases, with 15 bases spanning the gap. The V gene's germline CDR1 is MDHEN and CDR2 SYDVKM. As DNA, the CDR3 is TGTGCCAGCAGTCCGGGCCACAGGGCGAACTATGGCTACACCTTC. Residues: CASSPGHRANYGYTF.

The chain joins TRBV6-6 to TRBJ1-6; possible D gene TRBD1, 6 bases. The germline V gene encodes CDR1 MNHNY and CDR2 SVGAGI (reference sequence). The CDR3 runs to 12 residues. V shed 6 bases and J shed 8 bases, with 8 bases lying between them. CDR3 DNA sequence: TGTGCCAGCAGAAACAGGGATTCACCCCTCCACTTT. Translated: CASRNRDSPLHF.

V is TRBV7-3 and J is TRBJ1-1, with TRBD1 matching 7 bases. Germline values: CDR1 SGHTA, CDR2 FQGTGA. The V gene end was trimmed by 6 bases and the J gene end by 4 bases; junction bases not matched to a gene: 14. The CDR3 is 16 amino acids. Written as DNA, the CDR3 is TGTGCCAGCAGTCCGACAACCCACAGGGGAGCCACTGAAGCTTTCTTT. Its translation: CASSPTTHRGATEAFF.

The rearrangement uses TRBV9 and TRBJ1-2; 8 nucleotides line up with TRBD1. Germline V gives CDR1 SGDLS, CDR2 YYNGEE. V lost 4 bases and J lost 2; bases outside the gene matches: 13. The CDR3 is made up of 17 amino acids. The CDR3 protein is CASSKARGQALNYGYTF. Written as DNA, the CDR3 is TGTGCCAGCAGCAAAGCCCGGGGACAGGCATTAAACTATGGCTACACCTTC. The full variable domain, completed using reference TRBV9 and TRBJ1-2, is DSGVTQTPKHLITATGQRVTLRCSPRSGDLSVYWYQQSLDQGLQFLIQYYNGEERAKGNILERFSAQQFPDLHSELNLSSLELGDSALYFCASSKARGQALNYGYTFGSGTRLTVV.

This sequence joins TRBV10-3 and TRBJ2-1, with a tentative D call TRBD1 (5 bases). The CDR3 is made up of 16 amino acids. V lost 2 bases, J lost 0 bases, and 11 bases lay in between. Per germline, CDR1 ENHRY and CDR2 SYGVKD. The CDR3 region is CAISERGSSSYNEQFF. In DNA form, the CDR3 reads TGTGCCATCAGTGAGAGGGGATCGAGCTCCTACAATGAGCAGTTCTTC.

The chain has TRBV12-3 or TRBV12-4 and TRBJ2-5; maybe TRBD2 (5 bases). The CDR3 extends over 13 amino acids. The V and J ends lost 1 base and 5 bases respectively, with 8 bases between them. The CDR3: CASSLGLQETQYF. In DNA form, the CDR3 reads TGTGCCAGCAGTTTAGGACTACAGGAGACCCAGTACTTC.

The J gene is TRBJ2-7, the V gene TRBV5-4; D is perhaps TRBD1 (6 bases). The length of the CDR3 is 13 residues. The V gene lost 4 bases and the J gene lost 5 bases, with 13 bases spanning the gap. Germline-derived CDR1 and CDR2 are SGHNT and YYREEE (reference sequence). CDR3 nucleotide sequence: TGTGCCAGCAGCCAACGGACAGACCACGAGCAGTACTTC. Protein product: CASSQRTDHEQYF.

V is TRBV3-1 (or the pseudogene TRBV3-2) and J is TRBJ2-7; possibly TRBD2 for D (6 bases). This CDR3 has 12 amino acids. The V end was cut by 3 bases, the J end by 10 bases, with 13 bases between. Germline V lookup: CDR1 LGHDT, CDR2 YNNKEL (reference sequence). CDR3: CASSHGREPQYF. For the CDR3, the DNA is TGTGCCAGCAGCCATGGTCGGGAGCCTCAGTACTTC.

The chain links TRBV5-4 to TRBJ1-2, with D maybe TRBD1 (5 bases). This CDR3 has 14 amino acids. V lost 0 bases and J lost 8, with 14 bases in between. Germline V CDR1 and CDR2: SGHNT, YYREEE (reference sequence). The DNA for the CDR3 is TGTGCCAGCAGCTTGGAGACCAGGGTGGGGGGCTACACCTTC. Its translation: CASSLETRVGGYTF. The variable domain in full, with the rest retrieved from reference TRBV5-4 and TRBJ1-2, is ETGVTQSPTHLIKTRGQQVTLRCSSQSGHNTVSWYQQALGQGPQFIFQYYREEENGRGNFPPRFSGLQFPNYSSELNVNALELDDSALYLCASSLETRVGGYTFGSGTRLTVV.

The chain employs TRBV24-1 and TRBJ1-1; D may be TRBD1 (5 bases). Trimming took 9 bases from V and 2 from J, leaving 6 bases between them. The CDR3 runs 11 residues. Germline V CDR1 and CDR2: KGHDR, SFDVKD. This CDR3 is CATQGNTEAFF. CDR3 in DNA: TGTGCCACCCAGGGCAACACTGAAGCTTTCTTT.

The rearrangement uses TRBV14 and TRBJ1-5; maybe TRBD1 (6 bases). In germline, CDR1 is SGHDN, CDR2 FVKESK. Trimming took off 5 bases at V and 3 bases at J, with 8 bases between the two ends. The CDR3 spans 13 residues. CDR3 DNA sequence: TGTGCCAGCAGCACAGGGCTCAATCAGCCCCAGCATTTT. Its protein product is CASSTGLNQPQHF. Drawing the rest from reference TRBV14 and TRBJ1-5, the complete variable domain is EAGVTQFPSHSVIEKGQTVTLRCDPISGHDNLYWYRRVMGKEIKFLLHFVKESKQDESGMPNNRFLAERTGGTYSTLKVQPAELEDSGVYFCASSTGLNQPQHFGDGTRLSIL.

J is TRBJ1-5 and V is TRBV7-6, with D tentatively TRBD1 (6 bases). V dropped 1 base and J dropped 3 bases, with 10 bases sitting between them. Per the germline V gene, CDR1 is SGHVS and CDR2 is FNYEAQ. The CDR3 runs 15 residues. The CDR3 DNA is TGTGCCAGCAGCTTAGGAGGGGGTTTCAATCAGCCCCAGCATTTT. Translation: CASSLGGGFNQPQHF.

V and J are TRBV5-4 and TRBJ2-3, with D possibly TRBD1 on 7 matching bases. CDR1 is SGHNT, CDR2 YYREEE, per germline (reference sequence). Between the trimmed V and J ends, which lost 7 bases and 3 bases, there was a span of 12 bases. The CDR3 loop spans 13 amino acids. The CDR3 nucleotides are TGTGCCAGCGGGGGGACAGCGACAGATACGCAGTATTTT. Amino acids: CASGGTATDTQYF.

This chain links TRBV19 with TRBJ1-5, with D possibly TRBD1 on 5 matching bases. CDR3 length: 12 amino acids. Germline lookup yields CDR1 LNHDA and CDR2 SQIVND (reference sequence). Trimming took 2 bases from V and 13 from J, leaving 12 bases between them. CDR3 bases: TGTGCCAGTAGTATAACCCTCGGGACTCAGCATTTT. It translates to CASSITLGTQHF.